The sequence of this T cell receptor beta chain was determined in a study of shared clonotypes between healthy human individuals. CDR3 length: 13 amino acids. Between the trimmed V and J ends, which lost 3 bases and 1 base, there was a span of 6 bases. CDR1 and CDR2 (germline): SEHNR, FQNEAQ (reference sequence). HIV-negative, healthy adults without recent acute infections or vaccinations were the donors. Each cell subset's genomic DNA was divided evenly among several immunoSEQ plates. This table comes from immunoSEQ multiplex PCR, and its TCRdb copy is limited to in-frame clones, with some not included. Of 450,000 to 600,000 clones in the sample, around three quarters were seen once. This clone has ten or more counts. At the DNA level, this CDR3 is encoded by other sequences in the same sample as well.

Sequences were obtained from PBMCs. The rearrangement joins TRBV7-9 to TRBJ1-1, with no clear D. The clonotype originates from a woman in her 40s in good health. Some clones in this sample may be carry-over from other donors' samples. The CDR3 nucleotides are TGTGCCAGCAGCTTGTCAGAGAACACTGAAGCTTTCTTT. Amino acid sequence: CASSLSENTEAFF.